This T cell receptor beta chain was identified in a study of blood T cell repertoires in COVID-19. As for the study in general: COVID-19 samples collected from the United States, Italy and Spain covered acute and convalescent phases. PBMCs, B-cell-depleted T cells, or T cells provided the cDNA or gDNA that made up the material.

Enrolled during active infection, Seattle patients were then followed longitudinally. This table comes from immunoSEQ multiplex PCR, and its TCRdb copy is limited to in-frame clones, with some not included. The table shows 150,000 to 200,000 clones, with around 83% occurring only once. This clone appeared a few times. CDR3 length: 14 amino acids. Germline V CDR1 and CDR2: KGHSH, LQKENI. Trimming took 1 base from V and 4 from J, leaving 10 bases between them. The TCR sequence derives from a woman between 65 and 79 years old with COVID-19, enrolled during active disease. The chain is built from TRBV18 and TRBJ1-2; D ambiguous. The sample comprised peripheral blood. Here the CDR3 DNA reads TGTGCCAGCTCACCACTCGGGAATGGCTATGGCTACACCTTC. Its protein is CASSPLGNGYGYTF.